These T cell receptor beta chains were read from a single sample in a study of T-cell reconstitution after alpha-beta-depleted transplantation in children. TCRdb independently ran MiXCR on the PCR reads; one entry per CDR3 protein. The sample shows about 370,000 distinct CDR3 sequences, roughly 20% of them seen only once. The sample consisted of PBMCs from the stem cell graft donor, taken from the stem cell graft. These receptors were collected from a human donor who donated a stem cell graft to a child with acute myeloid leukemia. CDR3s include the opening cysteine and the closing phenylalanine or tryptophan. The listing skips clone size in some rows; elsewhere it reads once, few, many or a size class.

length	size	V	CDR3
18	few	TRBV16	CASSQSIGPKHSYNEQFF
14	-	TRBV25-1	CASSEQGRTEKLFF
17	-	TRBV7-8	CASSLTTGTHRIETQYF
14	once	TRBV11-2	CASSLWRSSYEQYF
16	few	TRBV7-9	CASSLDMGWMHNEQFF
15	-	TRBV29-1	CSVVGLAGIYYEQYF
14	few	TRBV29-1	CSVDTDSGANVLTF
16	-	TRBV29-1	CSVALGLAGVVDTQYF
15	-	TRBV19	CASSNPDRSAGGYTF
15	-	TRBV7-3	CASSLTGRLNTEAFF
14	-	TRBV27	CASSRTAAGYEQYF
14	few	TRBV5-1	CASRLGLGEETQYF
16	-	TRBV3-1	CASSQGFGLGIYEQYF
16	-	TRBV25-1	CASSARLAGAYNEQFF
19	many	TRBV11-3	CASSFAGREKPDSYNEQFF
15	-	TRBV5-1	CASSSTGGYTGELFF
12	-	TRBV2	CASSVLKGSQFF
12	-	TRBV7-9	CASSVKNTEAFF
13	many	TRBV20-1	CSAFKRIQETQYF
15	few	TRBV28	CASSPPLGVNYEQYF
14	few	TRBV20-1	CSARGLAGPNEQFF
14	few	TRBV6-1	CASSPGGPLETQYF
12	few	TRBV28	CASSVTTDTQYF
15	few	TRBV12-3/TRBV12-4	CASSLTGVREDGYTF
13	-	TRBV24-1	CATKGLNTGELFF
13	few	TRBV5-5	CASRGPSDNEQFF
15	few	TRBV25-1	CASSRQGIGSGELFF
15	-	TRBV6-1	CASRWDGTSGTEAFF
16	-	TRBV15	CATRETSGVFGGEQYF
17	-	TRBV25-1	CASSLTSGSVERDTQYF
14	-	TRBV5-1	CASSLQREAGEQFF
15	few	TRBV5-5	CASSSTANSYNEQFF
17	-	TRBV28	CASSSPLAPEGTDTQYF
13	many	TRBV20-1	CSPDGDGSYEQYF
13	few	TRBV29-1	CSVLTGHDYEQYF
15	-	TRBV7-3	CASSRSGTRDNEQFF
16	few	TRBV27	CASSSSQFNTFYEQYF
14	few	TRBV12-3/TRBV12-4	CASSLTTGGNIQYF
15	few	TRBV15	CATSSQGRSNQPQHF
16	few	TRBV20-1	CSARDLGVGQLDTQYF
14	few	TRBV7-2	CASSPLGGEETQYF
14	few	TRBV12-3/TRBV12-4	CATSGDRSTDTQYF
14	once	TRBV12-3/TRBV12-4	CASTLVGAGGELFF
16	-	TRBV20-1	CSARDREAGGFHTQYF
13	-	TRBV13	CASSYDRGLEAFF
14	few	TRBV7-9	CAMDSPLSYNEQFF
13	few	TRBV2	CASTWEQVGELFF
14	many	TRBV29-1	CSVSPGLHSYEQYF
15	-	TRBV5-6	CASSLFQGTYNEQFF
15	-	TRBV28	CASSLLSGRRETQYF
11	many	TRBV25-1	CASQMGSVLTF
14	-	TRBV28	CASSLYREGQPQHF
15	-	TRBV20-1	CSASGAGGPRETQYF
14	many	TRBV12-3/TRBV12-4	CASSGQGAGNTIYF
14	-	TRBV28	CATSGQGTPTVQYF